The TCR beta chain under discussion was sequenced for a study of T cells in Graves' hyperthyroidism and ophthalmopathy. This clonotype has just a few counts. No antigen is known for it. TCR beta CDR3 sequences were amplified from RNA transcripts. HTBI primers drove first-round RT-PCR of the TCR CDR3. TCRdb re-called the multiplex PCR reads through MiXCR, storing one row per CDR3 protein. Here the sample spans 310,000 or so distinct CDR3 sequences, approximately 15% being singletons. Study findings and constraints: In validation, the model predicted ophthalmopathy. These predictions came a median roughly 6.5 months before onset.

It was uncontrolled infection, other autoimmune disease, pregnancy or lactation that excluded patients. After removal of 4 bases from V and 2 bases from J, the junction contained 22 bases not matched to a gene. Germline lookup yields CDR1 LNHDA and CDR2 SQIVND (reference sequence). The length of the CDR3 is 21 residues. This TCR came from a woman aged 60 to 75 with Graves' ophthalmopathy. This chain connects TRBV19 to TRBJ1-5; 8 bases agree with TRBD1. The sequenced material came from blood. CDR3 in amino acids: CASSTPPGQASNLLGNQPQHF. The CDR3 DNA follows: TGTGCCAGTAGTACCCCACCGGGACAGGCTAGTAACCTATTGGGCAATCAGCCCCAGCATTTT. Full variable domain (outside the CDR3, taken from reference TRBV19 and TRBJ1-5): DGGITQSPKYLFRKEGQNVTLSCEQNLNHDAMYWYRQDPGQGLRLIYYSQIVNDFQKGDIAEGYSVSREKKESFPLTVTSAQKNPTAFYLCASSTPPGQASNLLGNQPQHFGDGTRLSIL.